This passage covers 10 T cell receptor beta chains from one sample sequenced in a study of tumor-infiltrating lymphocytes in oesophageal squamous cell carcinoma (dated by TCRdb to 2016 to 2017). Library preparation employed PCR. Sequencing instrument: Illumina HiSeq 2000. TCRdb ran its own pipeline on the public reads, namely fastp trimming at Q25 and MiXCR clone calling, and kept in-frame beta chains. All rows with the same CDR3 protein become a single entry with the most common DNA and genes. Recorded for this sample are tens of thousands of distinct CDR3 sequences; about a third of them occurred a single time. The top ten hold over 15% of the sample. The specimen sequenced was esophageal tumor tissue. The receptor source for this set is a female donor with esophageal squamous cell carcinoma.

The rearrangement uses TRBV7-3 and TRBJ2-5; no clear D. CDR1 is SGHTA and CDR2 is FQGTGA in the germline V gene. The CDR3 contains 13 residues. V lost 0 bases and J 5 bases, leaving 7 bases between the germline ends. Written as DNA, the CDR3 is TGTGCCAGCAGCTTAACCCCCTCGGAGACCCAGTACTTC. This sequence encodes CASSLTPSETQYF.

This clonotype occurred many times. This sequence joins TRBV7-9 and TRBJ2-1, with D maybe TRBD1 (5 bases). This CDR3 is built from 14 residues. V was trimmed by 2 bases and J by 8 bases, leaving 13 bases between them. CDR1 and CDR2 from the germline V gene are SEHNR and FQNEAQ (reference sequence). The CDR3 spells CASSLPGLGYEQFF. The CDR3 DNA reads TGTGCCAGCAGCTTACCAGGGTTGGGGTATGAGCAGTTCTTC.

This clonotype was seen ten or more times. The V and J genes are TRBV5-6 and TRBJ2-6; TRBD1 is a possible D gene (6 bases). The CDR3 is made up of 16 amino acids. The V end was cut by 2 bases, the J end by 4 bases, with 13 bases between. Germline values: CDR1 SGHDT, CDR2 YYEEEE. The CDR3, as DNA: TGTGCCAGCAGCTTAGCCAACAGGGTCGGGGCCAACGTCCTGACTTTC. Its protein product is CASSLANRVGANVLTF.

This clonotype appeared many times. The chain has TRBV28 and TRBJ2-3; 9 bases align to TRBD1. The CDR3 is made up of 15 amino acids. CDR1 and CDR2 from the germline V gene are MDHEN and SYDVKM. V was clipped by 5 bases and J by 4 bases; unmatched bases: 7. The CDR3 DNA reads TGTGCCAGCAGTCCTGGGACAGGGAAGTCAGATACGCAGTATTTT. This encodes CASSPGTGKSDTQYF. Together with reference TRBV28 and TRBJ2-3, the CDR3 gives the full variable domain: DVKVTQSSRYLVKRTGEKVFLECVQDMDHENMFWYRQDPGLGLRLIYFSYDVKMKEKGDIPEGYSVSREKKERFSLILESASTNQTSMYLCASSPGTGKSDTQYFGPGTRLTVL.

The chain combines TRBV6-5 with TRBJ1-6; D uncertain. The CDR3 runs 15 residues. CDR1 and CDR2 from the germline V gene are MNHEY and SVGAGI. V lost 8 bases and J lost 9, with 20 bases in between. The CDR3 sequence: CASHLGPGSGSPLHF. The CDR3 region has the DNA TGTGCCAGCCACCTGGGCCCCGGGTCGGGTTCACCCCTCCACTTT.

This rearrangement joins TRBV7-8 to TRBJ1-1; TRBD1 matches 7 bases. Germline CDR1 is SGHVS and CDR2 is FQNEAQ. V dropped 3 bases and J dropped 1; count of bases not matched to a gene: 14. This CDR3 has 18 amino acids. The CDR3 DNA sequence: TGTGCCAGCAGCTTCTTATTACAGGGGCGACACGGGAACACTGAAGCTTTCTTT. Translating gives CASSFLLQGRHGNTEAFF. The variable domain in full, with the rest retrieved from reference TRBV7-8 and TRBJ1-1, is GAGVSQSPRYKVAKRGQDVALRCDPISGHVSLFWYQQALGQGPEFLTYFQNEAQLDKSGLPSDRFFAERPEGSVSTLKIQRTQQEDSAVYLCASSFLLQGRHGNTEAFFGQGTRLTVV.

In this sample, this clonotype is medium-sized. The CDR3 protein is CASGLGTSGYTGELFF. The CDR3 coding sequence is TGTGCCAGCGGTTTGGGAACTAGCGGATACACCGGGGAGCTGTTTTTT. The rearrangement joins TRBV7-2 to TRBJ2-2; 8 bases are shared with TRBD2. After removal of 8 bases from V and 3 bases from J, the junction contained 11 bases not matched to a gene. This CDR3 contains 16 residues. Germline V gene sequence: CDR1 SGHTA, CDR2 FQGNSA.

The chain combines TRBV18 with TRBJ2-1, with 7 bases identical to TRBD2. From germline, CDR1 is KGHSH and CDR2 LQKENI. There are 15 residues in the CDR3. The V gene end was trimmed by 1 base and the J gene end by 7 bases; junction bases not matched to a gene: 7. Written as DNA, the CDR3 is TGTGCCAGCTCACCACGGGCGGGAGAGTTGAATGAGCAGTTCTTC. It is translated as CASSPRAGELNEQFF.

This clonotype was detected many times. The CDR3 ends on some other residue instead of the conserved phenylalanine or tryptophan, so this is likely a read error. The DNA is left out, because the CDR3 cannot be placed on it with certainty; the CDR3 is given as TCRdb lists it. This chain uses TRBV7-3 with TRBJ2-1; no DNA check was done on the table's D call, TRBD2. A total of 8 residues make up the CDR3, ends included. Germline V lookup: CDR1 SGHTA, CDR2 FQGTGA. CDR3 sequence: CASSSRVT.

The chain couples TRBV6-1 to TRBJ2-1; TRBD1 aligns across 9 bases. The J call could be wrong; TRBJ2-5 is a better fit for the DNA end. The CDR3 spans 14 residues. The V gene's germline CDR1 is MNHNS and CDR2 SASEGT. In DNA form, the CDR3 reads TGTGCCAGCAGTAGGGGGGACAGGGCGGAGACCCAGTACTTC. This encodes CASSRGDRAETQYF.